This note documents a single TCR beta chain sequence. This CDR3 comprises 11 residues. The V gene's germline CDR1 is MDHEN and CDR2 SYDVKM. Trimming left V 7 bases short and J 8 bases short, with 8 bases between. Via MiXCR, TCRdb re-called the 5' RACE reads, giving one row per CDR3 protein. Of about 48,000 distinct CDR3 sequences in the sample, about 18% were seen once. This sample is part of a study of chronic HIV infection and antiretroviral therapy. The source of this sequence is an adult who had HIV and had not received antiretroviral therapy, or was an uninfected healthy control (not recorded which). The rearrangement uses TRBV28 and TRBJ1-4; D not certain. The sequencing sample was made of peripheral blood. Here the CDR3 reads CASTLGEKLFF. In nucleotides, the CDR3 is TGTGCCAGCACCCTTGGGGAAAAACTGTTTTTT.